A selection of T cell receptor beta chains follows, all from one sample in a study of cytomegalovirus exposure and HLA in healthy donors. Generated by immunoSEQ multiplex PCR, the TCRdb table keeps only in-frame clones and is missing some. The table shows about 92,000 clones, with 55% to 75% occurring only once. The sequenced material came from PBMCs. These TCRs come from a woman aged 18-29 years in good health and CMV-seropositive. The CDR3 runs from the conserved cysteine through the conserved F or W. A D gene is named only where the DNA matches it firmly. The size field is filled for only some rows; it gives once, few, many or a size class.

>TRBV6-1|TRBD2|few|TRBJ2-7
CASSDGGGSYEQYF
TGTGCCAGCAGTGACGGGGGGGGCTCCTACGAGCAGTACTTC
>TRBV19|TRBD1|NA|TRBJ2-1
CASSIVKGQGAHEQFF
TGTGCCAGTAGTATAGTAAAGGGACAGGGGGCCCATGAGCAGTTCTTC
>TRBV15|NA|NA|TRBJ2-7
CATSSGWGVNEQYF
TGTGCCACCAGTAGTGGATGGGGCGTCAACGAGCAGTACTTC
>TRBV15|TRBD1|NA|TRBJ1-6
CATSRTSGTGQVRNSPLHF
TGTGCCACCAGCAGAACCTCCGGGACAGGGCAGGTGCGAAATTCACCCCTCCACTTT
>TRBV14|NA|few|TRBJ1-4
CASSQAVGKLFF
TGTGCCAGCAGCCAAGCGGTCGGAAAACTGTTTTTT
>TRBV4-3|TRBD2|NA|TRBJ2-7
CASSQDRGGFYEQYF
TGCGCCAGCAGCCAAGATCGGGGGGGTTTCTACGAGCAGTACTTC
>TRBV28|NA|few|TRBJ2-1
CASSLLGSGSYNEQFF
TGTGCCAGCAGTTTATTGGGGTCAGGGTCCTACAATGAGCAGTTCTTC
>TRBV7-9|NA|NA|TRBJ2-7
CASSLAGGYEQYF
TGTGCCAGCAGCTTAGCGGGAGGCTACGAGCAGTACTTC
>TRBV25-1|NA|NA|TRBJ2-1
CASSGVGVYNEQFF
TGTGCCAGCAGTGGGGTTGGAGTCTACAATGAGCAGTTCTTC
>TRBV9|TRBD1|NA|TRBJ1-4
CASSESTGGNEKLFF
TGTGCCAGCAGCGAGTCGACAGGGGGCAATGAAAAACTGTTTTTT
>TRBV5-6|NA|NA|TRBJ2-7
CASSQETPGVEQYF
TGTGCCAGCAGCCAAGAAACCCCGGGGGTGGAGCAGTACTTC
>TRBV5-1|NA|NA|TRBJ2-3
CASSFHSSTDTQYF
TGCGCCAGCAGCTTCCATAGCAGCACAGATACGCAGTATTTT
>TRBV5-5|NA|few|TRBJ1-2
CASSLGGGPPYGYTF
TGTGCCAGCAGCTTGGGAGGCGGGCCTCCCTATGGCTACACCTTC
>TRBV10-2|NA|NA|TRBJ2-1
CASSDSTGGQSFF
TGCGCCAGCAGTGACTCGACCGGCGGGCAGTCCTTCTTC
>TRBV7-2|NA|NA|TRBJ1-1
CASSLDRVVQAFF
TGTGCCAGCAGCTTAGATCGTGTAGTCCAAGCTTTCTTT
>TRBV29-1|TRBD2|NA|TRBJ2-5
CSVEDPTGLAGPRYF
TGCAGCGTTGAAGATCCTACGGGACTAGCGGGACCCCGGTACTTC
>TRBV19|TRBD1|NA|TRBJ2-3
CASSIRDRGSDTQYF
TGTGCCAGTAGTATTCGGGACAGGGGCTCCGATACGCAGTATTTT
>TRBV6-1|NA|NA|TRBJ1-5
CATKAPFSNQPQHF
TGTGCCACCAAAGCCCCATTTAGCAATCAGCCCCAGCATTTT
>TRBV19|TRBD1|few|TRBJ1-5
CASNPDRGRGSNQPQHF
TGTGCCAGTAACCCGGACAGGGGGCGCGGGAGCAATCAGCCCCAGCATTTT
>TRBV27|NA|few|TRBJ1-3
CASGLRGASGNTIYF
TGTGCCAGCGGACTTCGGGGTGCCTCTGGAAACACCATATATTTT
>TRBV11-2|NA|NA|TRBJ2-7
CASSPLGGTFYYEQYF
TGTGCCAGCAGCCCCCTTGGGGGGACCTTTTACTACGAGCAGTACTTC
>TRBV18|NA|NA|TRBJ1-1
CASSERSNTEAFF
TGTGCCAGCTCAGAACGGTCGAACACTGAAGCTTTCTTT
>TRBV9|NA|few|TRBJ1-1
CASSPRGGRETEAFF
TGTGCCAGCAGCCCCCGAGGGGGGCGGGAGACTGAAGCTTTCTTT
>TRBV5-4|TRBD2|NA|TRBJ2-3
CASSLLAGTDTQYF
TGTGCCAGCAGCTTACTAGCGGGCACAGATACGCAGTATTTT
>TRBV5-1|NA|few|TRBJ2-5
CASSLAGREETQYF
TGCGCCAGCAGCTTGGCCGGAAGGGAGGAGACCCAGTACTTC